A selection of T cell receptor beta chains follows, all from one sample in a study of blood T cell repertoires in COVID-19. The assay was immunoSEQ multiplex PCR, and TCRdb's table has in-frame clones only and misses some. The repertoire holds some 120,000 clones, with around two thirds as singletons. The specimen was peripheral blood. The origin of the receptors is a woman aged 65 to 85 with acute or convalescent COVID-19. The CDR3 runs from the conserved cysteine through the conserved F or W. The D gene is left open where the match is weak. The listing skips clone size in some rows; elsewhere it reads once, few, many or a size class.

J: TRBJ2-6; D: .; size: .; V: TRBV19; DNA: TGTGCCAGTAGTATAGATCACCCCTATACGGGTGGGGCCAACGTCCTGACTTTC; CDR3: CASSIDHPYTGGANVLTF
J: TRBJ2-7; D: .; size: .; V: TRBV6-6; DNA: TGTGCCAGCAGCCCAACCACTAGACGGTACGAGCAGTACTTC; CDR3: CASSPTTRRYEQYF
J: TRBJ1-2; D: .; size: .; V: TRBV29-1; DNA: TGCAGCGTTGAACCGGCCAGAGGTTCGGGTTTTTACACCTTC; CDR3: CSVEPARGSGFYTF
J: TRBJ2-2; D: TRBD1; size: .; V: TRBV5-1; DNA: TGCGCCAGCTCCTCTACAGGGGTGGGCACCGGGGAGCTGTTTTTT; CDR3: CASSSTGVGTGELFF
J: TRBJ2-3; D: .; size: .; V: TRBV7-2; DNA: TGTGCCAGCACCACTATCCCAGATACGCAGTATTTT; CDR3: CASTTIPDTQYF
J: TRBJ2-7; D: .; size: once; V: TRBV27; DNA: TGTGCCAGCAGTTTAACTAGCTCAGTCAACGAGCAGTACTTC; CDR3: CASSLTSSVNEQYF
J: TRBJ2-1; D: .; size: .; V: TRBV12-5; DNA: TGTGCTAGTGGCACGGGACTGAGAGGGAATGAGCAGTTCTTC; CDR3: CASGTGLRGNEQFF
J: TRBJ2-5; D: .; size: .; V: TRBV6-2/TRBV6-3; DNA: TGTGCCAGCAGTTTCGACCCAGGCGAGACCCAGTACTTC; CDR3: CASSFDPGETQYF
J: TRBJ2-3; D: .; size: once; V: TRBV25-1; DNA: TGTGCCAGCAGTCCTCCCCTTGGCCTAGCAGATACGCAGTATTTT; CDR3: CASSPPLGLADTQYF
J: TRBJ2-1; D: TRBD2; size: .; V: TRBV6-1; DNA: TGTGCCAGCAGTGAAGCACTAGCGGGGGGGCCCGCGCAGTTCTTC; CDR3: CASSEALAGGPAQFF
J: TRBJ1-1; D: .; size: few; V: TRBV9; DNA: TGTGCCAGCAGCGTAGATGTTATGAACACTGAAGCTTTCTTT; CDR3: CASSVDVMNTEAFF
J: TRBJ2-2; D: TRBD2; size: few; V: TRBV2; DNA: TGTGCCAGCAGCCCCGGAGCGGGGGACAACACCGGGGAGCTGTTTTTT; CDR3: CASSPGAGDNTGELFF
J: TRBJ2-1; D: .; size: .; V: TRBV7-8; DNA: TGTGCCAGCAGCTTTGCGGAGGGCGGGGTCTATAGCTCCTACAATGAGCAGTTCTTC; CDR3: CASSFAEGGVYSSYNEQFF
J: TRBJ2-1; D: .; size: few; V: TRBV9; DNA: TGTGCCAGCAGCGTAGCAGGAGCGGCCTACAATGAGCAGTTCTTC; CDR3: CASSVAGAAYNEQFF
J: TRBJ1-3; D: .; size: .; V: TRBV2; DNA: TGTGCCAGCAGTGCCCCCGGTGGTATAGGGGCTTTCTCTGGAAACACCATATATTTT; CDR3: CASSAPGGIGAFSGNTIYF
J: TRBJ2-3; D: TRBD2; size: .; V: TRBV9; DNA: TGTGCCAGCAGCGGAATAGCGGGGGATAGCACAGATACGCAGTATTTT; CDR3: CASSGIAGDSTDTQYF
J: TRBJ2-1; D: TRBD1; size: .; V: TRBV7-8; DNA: TGTGCCAGCAGCTTGGAGGACAGGATGGATCAGCAGTTCTTC; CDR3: CASSLEDRMDQQFF
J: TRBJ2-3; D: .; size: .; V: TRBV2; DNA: TGTGCCAGCAGGAGAACGGGACTTATCACAGATACGCAGTATTTT; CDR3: CASRRTGLITDTQYF
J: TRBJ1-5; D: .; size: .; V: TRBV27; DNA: TGTGCCAGCACCGTAGGGGTTTTCAGCAATCAGCCCCAGCATTTT; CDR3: CASTVGVFSNQPQHF
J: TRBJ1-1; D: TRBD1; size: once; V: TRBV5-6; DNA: TGTGCCAGCAGTCTAGACAGGGCTTTCGGAGCTTTCTTT; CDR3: CASSLDRAFGAFF
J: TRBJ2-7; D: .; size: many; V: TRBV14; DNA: TGTGCCAGCAGCCACTCCGAGCGGCAGTACTTC; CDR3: CASSHSERQYF
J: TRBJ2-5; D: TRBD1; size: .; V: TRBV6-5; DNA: TGTGCCAGCAGTCCGACAGGGGGGGAGACCCAGTACTTC; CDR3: CASSPTGGETQYF
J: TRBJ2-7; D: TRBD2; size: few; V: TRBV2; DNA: TGTGCCAGCAGCCGACTAGCGGGGGGGCTTTTTATGTTCTACGAGCAGTACTTC; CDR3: CASSRLAGGLFMFYEQYF
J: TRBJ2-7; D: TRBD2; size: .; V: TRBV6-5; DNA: TGTGCCAGCAGTTACGAGCGGGGAGCCTACGAGCAGTACTTC; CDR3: CASSYERGAYEQYF
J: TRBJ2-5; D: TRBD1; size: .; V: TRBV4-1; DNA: TGCGCCAGCAGGAGGACAGGGCAAGAGACCCAGTACTTC; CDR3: CASRRTGQETQYF
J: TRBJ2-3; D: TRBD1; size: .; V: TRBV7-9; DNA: TGTGCCAGCAGCCAGGGACAGGCTAGCACAGATACGCAGTATTTT; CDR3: CASSQGQASTDTQYF
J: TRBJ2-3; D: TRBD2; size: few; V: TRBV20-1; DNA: TGCAGTGCTAGTGTAGCGGGAGATCGGACAGATACGCAGTATTTT; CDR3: CSASVAGDRTDTQYF
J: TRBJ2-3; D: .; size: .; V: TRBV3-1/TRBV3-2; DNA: TGTGCCAGCAGCCAATCCACGGGAGTAGATACGCAGTATTTT; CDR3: CASSQSTGVDTQYF
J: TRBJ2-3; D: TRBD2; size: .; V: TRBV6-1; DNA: TGTGCCAGCAGTGACAGACTAGCGGGGGCAGATACGCAGTATTTT; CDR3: CASSDRLAGADTQYF
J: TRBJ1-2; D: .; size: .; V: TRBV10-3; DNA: TGTGCCAACGGCGACTTAAACTATGGCTACACCTTC; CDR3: CANGDLNYGYTF
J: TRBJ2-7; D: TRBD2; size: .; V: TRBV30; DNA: TGTGCCTGGAGTTATAGCGGGAGTCGGTACGAGCAGTACTTC; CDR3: CAWSYSGSRYEQYF
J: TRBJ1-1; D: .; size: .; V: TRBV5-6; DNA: TGTGCCAGCAGCTTTCGACAGAACCTCCTTGGGGCTTTCTTT; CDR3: CASSFRQNLLGAFF
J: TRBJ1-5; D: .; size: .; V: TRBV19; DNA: TGTGCCAGCACTAGGACTAGGGGTGGCAATCAGCCCCAGCATTTT; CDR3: CASTRTRGGNQPQHF
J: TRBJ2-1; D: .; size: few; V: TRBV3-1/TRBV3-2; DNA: TGTGCCAGCAGCCAAGACCAGGCTGGCTACAATGAGCAGTTCTTC; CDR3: CASSQDQAGYNEQFF
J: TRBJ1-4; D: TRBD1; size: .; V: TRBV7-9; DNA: TGTGCCAGCAGCTTGCCGGGACAGGGGGATGAAAAACTGTTTTTT; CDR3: CASSLPGQGDEKLFF
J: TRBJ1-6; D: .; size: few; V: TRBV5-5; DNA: TGTGCCAGCAGCTACGGCCCCTTGGAGAATTCACCCCTCCACTTT; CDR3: CASSYGPLENSPLHF
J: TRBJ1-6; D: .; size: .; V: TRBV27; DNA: TGTGCCAGCCGCAGGGTCGATAATTCACCCCTCCACTTT; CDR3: CASRRVDNSPLHF
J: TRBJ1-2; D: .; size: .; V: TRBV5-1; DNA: TGCGCCAGCAGCGTGGACAGCTTCTATGGCTACACCTTC; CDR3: CASSVDSFYGYTF
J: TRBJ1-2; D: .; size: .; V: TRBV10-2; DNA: TGCGCCAGCAGTGGGCAGTCTTCCTATGGCTACACCTTC; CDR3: CASSGQSSYGYTF
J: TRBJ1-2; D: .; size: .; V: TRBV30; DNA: TGTGCCTGGAGTGTACAGGGAGTTTATGGCTACACCTTC; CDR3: CAWSVQGVYGYTF
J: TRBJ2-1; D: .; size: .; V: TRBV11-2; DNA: TGTGCCAGCAGCTTCCAGGGGTTAGGGGTCGGGGAGCAGTTCTTC; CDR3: CASSFQGLGVGEQFF
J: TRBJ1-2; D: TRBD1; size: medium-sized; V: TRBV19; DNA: TGTGCCAGTAGTAAGACAACAGGGGGCGCCGGGTATGGCTACACCTTC; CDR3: CASSKTTGGAGYGYTF
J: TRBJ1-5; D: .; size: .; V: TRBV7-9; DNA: TGTGCCAGCAGCTTAGGGGGCCAGCCCTCGGAGCCCCAGCATTTT; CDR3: CASSLGGQPSEPQHF
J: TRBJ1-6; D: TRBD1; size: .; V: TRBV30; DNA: TGTGCCTGGAGTGGAAGACAGGGGGCCCGTTATAATTCACCCCTCCACTTT; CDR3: CAWSGRQGARYNSPLHF
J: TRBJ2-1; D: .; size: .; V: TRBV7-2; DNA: TGTGCCAGCAGCCAGATTCTAGGAAATGAGCAGTTCTTC; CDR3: CASSQILGNEQFF
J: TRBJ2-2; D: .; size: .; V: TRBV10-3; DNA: TGTGCCATCAGTGATCAGGGATCCACCGGGGAGCTGTTTTTT; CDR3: CAISDQGSTGELFF
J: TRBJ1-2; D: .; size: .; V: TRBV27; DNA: TGTGCCAGCAGTTTCAGGGCAGGGGAGGGCTACACCTTC; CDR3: CASSFRAGEGYTF
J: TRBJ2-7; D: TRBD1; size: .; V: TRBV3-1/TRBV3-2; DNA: TGTGCCAGCAGCCAAAACGACAGGGTAGGAGAGCAGTACTTC; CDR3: CASSQNDRVGEQYF
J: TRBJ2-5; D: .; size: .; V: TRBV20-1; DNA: TGCAGTGCTAGGGCAGGGATTCCCCAGTACTTC; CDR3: CSARAGIPQYF
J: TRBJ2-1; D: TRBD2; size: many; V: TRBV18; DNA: TGTGCCAGCTCACCACTACCTAGCGGGAACAATGAGCAGTTCTTC; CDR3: CASSPLPSGNNEQFF
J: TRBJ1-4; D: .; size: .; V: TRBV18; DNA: TGTGCCAGCTCGCCGGACAGACCTGCAACTAATGAAAAACTGTTTTTT; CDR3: CASSPDRPATNEKLFF
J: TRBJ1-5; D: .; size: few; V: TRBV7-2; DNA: TGTGCCAGCAGCTTTCAAGGGGATCAGCCCCAGCATTTT; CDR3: CASSFQGDQPQHF
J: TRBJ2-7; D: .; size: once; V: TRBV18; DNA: TGTGCCAGCTCACCCCCTAGCAAGGACGAGCAGTACTTC; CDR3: CASSPPSKDEQYF
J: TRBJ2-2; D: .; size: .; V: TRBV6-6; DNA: TGTGCCAGCAGTTTTCGACAGACCACCGGGGAGCTGTTTTTT; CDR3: CASSFRQTTGELFF
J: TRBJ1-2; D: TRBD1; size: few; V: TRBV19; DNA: TGTGCCTCGAGACGAGGGTTGGGCAGGGGGTTATATGGCTACACCTTC; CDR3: CASRRGLGRGLYGYTF
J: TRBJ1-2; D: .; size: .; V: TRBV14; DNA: TGTGCCAGCAGTGGAAGGGGGTATGGCTACACCTTC; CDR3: CASSGRGYGYTF
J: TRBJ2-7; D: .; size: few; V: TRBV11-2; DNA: TGTGCCAGCAGCTTAGATGCAGGGATTAAGCAGTACTTC; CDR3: CASSLDAGIKQYF